This is a list of T cell receptor beta chains from one sample in a study of blood T cells in healthy people across ages. TCRdb recomputed calls from the 5' RACE reads with MiXCR, one row per CDR3 protein. The data contain 1.5 million to 2 million distinct CDR3 sequences, around 42% of them singletons. The specimen was blood. The source is a human donor in good health. Each CDR3 is given with its conserved first and last residue. The D gene is left open where the match is weak. Not all rows give a size; the values are once, few, many and, for expanded clones, a class.

NA	NA	TRBJ2-1	TRBV29-1	TGCAGCGGTCTGGACAATGAGCAGTTCTTC	CSGLDNEQFF
TRBD2	NA	TRBJ2-3	TRBV3-1	TGTGCCAGCAGCCTTCGACTAGCGGATGATACGCAGTATTTT	CASSLRLADDTQYF
NA	few	TRBJ1-2	TRBV12-3/TRBV12-4	TGTGCCAGCAGTTTAGCACAGCAAGGGTACGATGGCTACACCTTC	CASSLAQQGYDGYTF
TRBD2	few	TRBJ2-1	TRBV20-1	TGCAGTGCTAGAGATCCCCGGACTAGCCCCTCCTACAATGAGCAGTTCTTC	CSARDPRTSPSYNEQFF
TRBD1	NA	TRBJ2-3	TRBV24-1	TGTGCCACCAGTGATAGACAGGGGTACACAGATACGCAGTATTTT	CATSDRQGYTDTQYF
NA	few	TRBJ1-5	TRBV28	TGTGCCAGCAAAGCTCTCCGGCAGGGTAATCAGCCCCAGCATTTT	CASKALRQGNQPQHF
NA	NA	TRBJ1-5	TRBV9	TGTGCCAGCAGCGTAGGGTCCGGTATCAATCAGCCCCAGCATTTT	CASSVGSGINQPQHF
TRBD1	many	TRBJ1-2	TRBV29-1	TGCAGCGTTGAAGGGGGACAGGGGGCGCAAAACTATGGCTACACCTTC	CSVEGGQGAQNYGYTF
NA	NA	TRBJ2-1	TRBV27	TGTGCCAGCAACTCTCCCCAAAAGCTGGGCTTCTACAATGAGCAGTTCTTC	CASNSPQKLGFYNEQFF
NA	NA	TRBJ1-2	TRBV12-3/TRBV12-4	TGTGCCAGCAGTTTAGAAAACCCCTATGGCTACACCTTC	CASSLENPYGYTF
NA	once	TRBJ2-3	TRBV7-2	TGTGCCAGCAGCTTTTCCCCCGTAGGGCAACAATCTGATACGCAGTATTTT	CASSFSPVGQQSDTQYF
TRBD1	NA	TRBJ2-4	TRBV7-2	TGTGCCAGCAGCCGCACGACTCCGGGACAGGGGATTCAGTACTTC	CASSRTTPGQGIQYF
TRBD2	NA	TRBJ2-1	TRBV20-1	TGCAGTGCTAGATCTAGGACCTTGAGAGCGGGATACAATGAGCAGTTCTTC	CSARSRTLRAGYNEQFF
NA	few	TRBJ2-7	TRBV7-3	TGTGCCAGCAATAAGGGACGGCGAGCCTACGAGCAGTACTTC	CASNKGRRAYEQYF
NA	few	TRBJ1-2	TRBV25-1	TGTGCCAGCAGTCAAGGGAGAGGCTGGGCTAACTATGGCTACACCTTC	CASSQGRGWANYGYTF
TRBD2	NA	TRBJ2-7	TRBV28	TGTGCCAGCAGTTTCTGGGGCGGGGGGCAATCGTACGAGCAGTACTTC	CASSFWGGGQSYEQYF
NA	NA	TRBJ2-7	TRBV7-9	TGTGCCAGCAGCCCTCTAGCCTACGAGCAGTACTTC	CASSPLAYEQYF
TRBD1	NA	TRBJ1-2	TRBV2	TGTGCCAGCAGTGGGACAGGGGGGATCAGCTATGGCTACACCTTC	CASSGTGGISYGYTF
TRBD1	NA	TRBJ2-5	TRBV29-1	TGCAGCGTTGAAACTTGGGACAGACAAGAGACCCAGTACTTC	CSVETWDRQETQYF
NA	NA	TRBJ2-7	TRBV6-1	TGTGCCAGCAACGGCAGGGGAACCTACTACGAGCAGTACTTC	CASNGRGTYYEQYF
NA	few	TRBJ1-1	TRBV27	TGTGCCAGCAGTTTTAACACAGGGTACACTGAAGCTTTCTTT	CASSFNTGYTEAFF
NA	NA	TRBJ2-5	TRBV13	TGTGCCAGCAGCGGTCAACAGGGATTGGTTCAAGAGACCCAGTACTTC	CASSGQQGLVQETQYF
TRBD2	NA	TRBJ2-7	TRBV6-4	TGTGCCAGCAGCGATAAGGCGGGGGGAGAGCTGAATGAGCAGTACTTC	CASSDKAGGELNEQYF
NA	NA	TRBJ1-5	TRBV12-3/TRBV12-4	TGTGCCAGCAGTTGGGGGGAGAATCAGCCCCAGCATTTT	CASSWGENQPQHF
NA	few	TRBJ2-7	TRBV20-1	TGCAGTGCCCCGAGTTTAAGTGGGGGGAACGAGCAGTACTTC	CSAPSLSGGNEQYF
NA	NA	TRBJ2-3	TRBV7-6	TGTGCCAGCAGCTTAGCCGAACAGGTCACAGATACGCAGTATTTT	CASSLAEQVTDTQYF
TRBD1	NA	TRBJ1-4	TRBV2	TGTGCCAGCAGTGAGAGGAGGGGGCTTGATGAAAAACTGTTTTTT	CASSERRGLDEKLFF
NA	few	TRBJ2-6	TRBV7-2	TGTGCCAGCAGCGTCGCCGTCCTAGGGGCCAACGTCCTGACTTTC	CASSVAVLGANVLTF
NA	NA	TRBJ2-1	TRBV4-1	TGCGCCAGCAGCCAAGAATCCAATTGGAATGAGCAGTTCTTC	CASSQESNWNEQFF
TRBD2	NA	TRBJ2-5	TRBV5-1	TGCGCCAGCAGCTTGCGAAGGACTAGCGCCTCGCGAGCTCAAGAGACCCAGTACTTC	CASSLRRTSASRAQETQYF
NA	NA	TRBJ2-4	TRBV7-2	TGTGCCAGCAGCTTAAACGGACCAGACCTCTATCTAGAGCAGTACTTC	CASSLNGPDLYLEQYF
NA	once	TRBJ1-2	TRBV19	TGTGCCAGTAAAGCAAGGAGTGGCTACACCTTC	CASKARSGYTF
TRBD1	NA	TRBJ2-5	TRBV29-1	TGCAGCGTTGACCCACAGGGGCCTCCGCAAGAGACCCAGTACTTC	CSVDPQGPPQETQYF
NA	NA	TRBJ2-7	TRBV5-1	TGCGCCAGCAGGACAAGGGGTTCCTACGAGCAGTACTTC	CASRTRGSYEQYF
NA	few	TRBJ2-3	TRBV10-3	TGTGCCATCAGTGAGTCACCGCTAGCATCAGATACGCAGTATTTT	CAISESPLASDTQYF
NA	NA	TRBJ2-1	TRBV5-8	TGTGCCAGCAGCTCAGAGGGTTTCCTTCCCTACAATGAGCAGTTCTTC	CASSSEGFLPYNEQFF
NA	few	TRBJ2-5	TRBV20-1	TGCAGTGCTAGGTCAGGGGGGGGCCACTCCTTTAGATACCAAGAGACCCAGTACTTC	CSARSGGGHSFRYQETQYF
TRBD1	NA	TRBJ1-2	TRBV10-3	TGTGCCACCAGTGAGGGGACAGCCTCAATTGGCTATGGCTACACCTTC	CATSEGTASIGYGYTF
NA	NA	TRBJ1-2	TRBV9	TGTGCCAGCAGCGTAGGTGTCAGGGCGGACTATGGCTACACCTTC	CASSVGVRADYGYTF
NA	few	TRBJ1-4	TRBV28	TGTGCCAGTAGTGGACAGCAAGTCCGTGAAAAACTGTTTTTT	CASSGQQVREKLFF
NA	NA	TRBJ2-2	TRBV11-1	TGTGCCAGCAGCTCAGGGGTGAACACCGGGGAGCTGTTTTTT	CASSSGVNTGELFF
TRBD1	few	TRBJ1-5	TRBV5-1	TGCGCCAGCAGCTTGTGGGGACAGGAGGATCAGCCCCAGCATTTT	CASSLWGQEDQPQHF
NA	NA	TRBJ1-2	TRBV6-2/TRBV6-3	TGTGCCAGCAGTTACTCTCCCGACAGGAACTATGGCTACACCTTC	CASSYSPDRNYGYTF
NA	few	TRBJ1-1	TRBV12-3/TRBV12-4	TGTGCCAGCAGTTTCGCCCATCGATCGGTAGCTTTCTTT	CASSFAHRSVAFF
NA	NA	TRBJ2-7	TRBV7-2	TGTGCCAGCAGCTTATTTAGGGACGACTACGAGCAGTACTTC	CASSLFRDDYEQYF
NA	NA	TRBJ2-3	TRBV24-1	TGTGCCACCAGTGATGACTATGCGGGAAGCACAGATACGCAGTATTTT	CATSDDYAGSTDTQYF
NA	NA	TRBJ2-1	TRBV7-2	TGTGCCAGCAGCTCCCGACCCACCAATGAGCAGTTCTTC	CASSSRPTNEQFF
NA	NA	TRBJ1-2	TRBV4-1	TGCGCCAGCAGCCAATCCGAAACAGGGAACTATGGCTACACCTTC	CASSQSETGNYGYTF